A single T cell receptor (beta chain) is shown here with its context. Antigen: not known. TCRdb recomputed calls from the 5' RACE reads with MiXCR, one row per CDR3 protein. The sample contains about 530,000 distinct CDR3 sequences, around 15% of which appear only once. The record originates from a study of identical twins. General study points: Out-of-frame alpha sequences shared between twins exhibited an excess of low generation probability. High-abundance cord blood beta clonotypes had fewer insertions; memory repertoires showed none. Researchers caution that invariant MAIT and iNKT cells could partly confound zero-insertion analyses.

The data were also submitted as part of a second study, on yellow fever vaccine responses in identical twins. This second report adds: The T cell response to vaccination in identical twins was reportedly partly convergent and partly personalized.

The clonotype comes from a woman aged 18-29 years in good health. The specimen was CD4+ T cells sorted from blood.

CDR3 residues: CSVEVAQRATEAFF. CDR3 nucleotide sequence: TGCAGCGTTGAGGTAGCACAGAGAGCTACTGAAGCTTTCTTT. The rearrangement links TRBV29-1 to TRBJ1-1; D call uncertain. In germline, CDR1 is SQVTM, CDR2 ANQGSEA. The CDR3 sequence is 14 residues long. V was cut by 3 bases and J by 5 bases, with 16 bases left in between.